The 14 T cell receptor beta chains reported below all come from one sample, sequenced in a study of read filtering for tumor transcriptome and immune sequencing. This library used roughly 400 ng RNA and molecular barcoded adaptors spanning alpha/delta and beta/gamma chains. Using its own MiXCR run on the reads, TCRdb lists one record per CDR3 protein. The sample records some 15,000 distinct CDR3 sequences, about a fifth being singletons. Material for sequencing was a population of CD138-negative cells sorted from bone marrow. The receptors stem from a donor at least 40 years old with multiple myeloma.

This clonotype was observed many times. The chain uses TRBV7-6 and TRBJ2-5; D may match TRBD1 or TRBD2 (7 bases each). CDR3 length equals 14 residues. Between the trimmed V and J ends, which lost 3 bases and 4 bases, there was a span of 12 bases. In germline, CDR1 is SGHVS, CDR2 FNYEAQ. In DNA form, the CDR3 reads TGTGCCAGCAGCTTTACAGGGGAGGGAGAGACCCAGTACTTC. Its protein product is CASSFTGEGETQYF.

The chain has TRBV20-1 and TRBJ2-1; TRBD2 aligns across 13 bases. J gave up 9 bases and V 1 base, and 9 bases lay outside the gene matches. Looked up from germline, CDR1 is DFQATT and CDR2 is SNEGSKA (reference sequence). CDR3 length equals 16 residues. CDR3 region: CSARASGTSGMGEQFF. Here the CDR3 DNA reads TGCAGTGCTAGAGCGTCCGGGACTAGCGGGATGGGTGAGCAGTTCTTC.

This clonotype was seen repeatedly, ten times or more. The chain combines TRBV11-2 with TRBJ2-1; 7 nucleotides align to TRBD1. Trimming at V came to 1 base and at J to 0 bases, leaving 3 bases not matched to a gene. The CDR3 is 16 amino acids. Germline CDR1 SGHAT, CDR2 FQNNGV. The chain's CDR3 is CASSLVRGSSYNEQFF. CDR3 DNA sequence: TGTGCCAGCAGCTTAGTCAGGGGGTCCTCCTACAATGAGCAGTTCTTC.

A remark on this clonotype: The CDR3 carries no conserved terminal phenylalanine or tryptophan, so it likely arises from a read error. V and J are TRBV27 and TRBJ2-1; 9 bases are shared with TRBD1. The CDR3 is made up of 13 amino acids. The trim removed 6 bases at V and 4 bases at J, leaving 1 base unmatched. Germline V gene lookup returns CDR1 MNHEY and CDR2 SMNVEV (reference sequence). The CDR3, as DNA: TGTGCCAGCAGGGGACAGGGATACAATGAGCAGTTCTAC. This translates into CASRGQGYNEQFY.

Comments on this clonotype: With a far larger clone one base away, a read error is the likely cause. This chain uses TRBV6-1 with TRBJ2-1, with 8 bases fitting TRBD2. In germline, CDR1 is MNHNS, CDR2 SASEGT. With V trimmed by 7 bases and J by 9 bases, 11 bases remained unmatched. CDR3 length: 14 amino acids. The CDR3 spells CASNDGRALSEQFF. DNA of the CDR3: TGTGCCAGCAACGACGGGAGGGCCCTCAGTGAGCAGTTCTTC.

This clonotype was seen more than once but under ten times. The chain links TRBV3-1 to TRBJ2-3, with 14 positions matching TRBD2. V lost 3 bases, J lost 6 bases, and 5 bases stayed unmatched. Per germline, CDR1 LGHDT and CDR2 YNNKEL (reference sequence). There are 16 residues in the CDR3. CDR3 in amino acids: CASSQMGLAGEDTQYF. For the CDR3, the DNA is TGTGCCAGCAGCCAGATGGGACTAGCGGGAGAGGATACGCAGTATTTT.

There are many counts of this clonotype. A much bigger clone sits one base away, suggesting this may be a read error. Likely a read error: the CDR3 ends without its conserved phenylalanine or tryptophan. The V gene is TRBV7-6, the J gene TRBJ2-1, with a possible D match to TRBD2 (5 bases). This CDR3 is 17 amino acids long. Trimming left V 1 base short and J 8 bases short, with 21 bases between. From germline, CDR1 is SGHVS and CDR2 FNYEAQ. The CDR3 nucleotides are TGTGCCAGCAGCTTAGAAGGTGGGCTAGCCCGATTTTATGAGCAGTTCCTC. It yields the protein CASSLEGGLARFYEQFL.

As regards this clonotype: This likely came from a read error, as a far larger clone is one base away. The rearrangement joins TRBV10-3 to TRBJ1-4; D ambiguous. The length of the CDR3 is 15 residues. Germline CDR1 and CDR2: ENHRY and SYGVKD. CDR3 amino acids: CAISGVDGSTDTQDF. For the CDR3, the DNA is TGTGCCATCAGTGGGGTAGACGGAAGCACAGATACGCAGGATTTT.

In this sample, this clonotype turned up many times. The chain uses TRBV29-1 and TRBJ1-4; the D is unclear. Trimming removed 6 bases at V and 4 bases at J, with 15 bases between. The CDR3 has 14 residues. The germline V gene has CDR1 SQVTM and CDR2 ANQGSEA. CDR3 DNA: TGCAGCGTGGGAACCGGGCCCCTTAATGAAAAACTGTTTTTT. Its translation: CSVGTGPLNEKLFF. Variable domain in full (rest from reference TRBV29-1 and TRBJ1-4): SAVISQKPSRDICQRGTSLTIQCQVDSQVTMMFWYRQQPGQSLTLIATANQGSEATYESGFVIDKFPISRPNLTFSTLTVSNMSPEDSSIYLCSVGTGPLNEKLFFGSGTQLSVL.

The rearrangement links TRBV5-1 to TRBJ2-7; TRBD1 might be the D (5 bases). This CDR3 is built from 15 residues. V was cut by 4 bases and J by 3 bases, with 17 bases left in between. Germline-derived CDR1 and CDR2 are SGHRS and YFSETQ. The CDR3 loop reads CASSRTGPNYYEQYF. For the CDR3, the DNA is TGCGCCAGCAGCCGAACAGGTCCTAATTACTACGAGCAGTACTTC.

As concerns this clonotype: Sequence at one end of the junction differs from germline and may be a read error. The V call is TRBV4-1, the J call TRBJ1-1, with D perhaps TRBD1 (6 bases). The germline V gene has CDR1 MGHRA and CDR2 YSYEKL. This CDR3 contains 16 residues. The CDR3 spells CASSQDTYRVNTEAFF. CDR3 in DNA: TGCGCCAGCAGCCAAGATACGTACAGGGTGAATACTGAAGCTTTCTTT.

This clonotype was detected only a few times. The rearrangement joins TRBV19 to TRBJ2-2; 9 positions match TRBD1. CDR1 is LNHDA, CDR2 SQIVND, per germline (reference sequence). J lost 6 bases, V lost 6 bases, and 5 bases had no gene match. The CDR3 is made up of 14 amino acids. The CDR3 loop is CASRGTGIAGELFF. The CDR3 bases are TGTGCCAGTAGAGGGACAGGGATTGCCGGGGAGCTGTTTTTT.

The chain recombines TRBV7-9 with TRBJ2-1, with D possibly matching TRBD2 (6 bases). V was cut by 2 bases and J by 6 bases, with 17 bases left in between. Germline CDR1 and CDR2: SEHNR and FQNEAQ (reference sequence). This CDR3 comprises 16 residues. The CDR3 spells CASSLYGGKGINEQFF. CDR3 nucleotides: TGTGCCAGCAGCTTATACGGCGGGAAGGGGATCAATGAGCAGTTCTTC.

This clonotype was seen at least ten times. V is TRBV4-2 and J is TRBJ2-5; the D gene is possibly TRBD1 (6 bases). Germline CDR1 LGHNA, CDR2 YNFKEQ. V gave up 1 base and J gave up 3 bases, with 9 bases separating them. This CDR3 spans 14 amino acids. The CDR3 spells CASSQVGDKETQYF. The CDR3, as DNA: TGTGCCAGCAGCCAAGTTGGGGACAAAGAGACCCAGTACTTC.